This section outlines one T cell receptor (beta chain) sequence together with its context. Assay: immunoSEQ multiplex PCR; the TCRdb copy retains only in-frame clones and omits some. The sample lists about 100,000 clones; roughly 90% were seen once. This record comes from a study of T cell responses to AZD1222 COVID-19 vaccine. V trimming: 4 bases; J trimming: 1 base; junction bases outside the gene matches: 3. The germline V gene has CDR1 MGHRA and CDR2 YSYEKL. CDR3 length equals 14 residues. The sample here was peripheral blood, taken on day 0 of AZD1222 vaccination. The sequence came from an adult in good health. The J gene is TRBJ2-5, the V gene TRBV4-1, with 7 bases that match TRBD1. The CDR3 loop reads CASSRRDSQETQYF. The CDR3 bases are TGCGCCAGCAGCCGAAGGGACAGCCAAGAGACCCAGTACTTC.